Listed below are T cell receptor beta chains from one sample, sequenced in a study of cytomegalovirus exposure and HLA in healthy donors. Measured with immunoSEQ multiplex PCR; TCRdb has only the in-frame clones, and not every one. This repertoire includes 140,000 to 150,000 clones. The sample comprised PBMCs. The receptors stem from a male donor in good health and CMV-seronegative. Both conserved end residues are part of each CDR3. A D gene is named only where the DNA matches it firmly.

cdr3_aa: CASTSGISAYEQYF
cdr3_nt: TGTGCCAGCACCTCGGGGATTTCCGCCTACGAGCAGTACTTC
v_call: TRBV6-8
d_call: .
j_call: TRBJ2-7

cdr3_aa: CSARVLYEQYF
cdr3_nt: TGCAGTGCTAGAGTTCTTTACGAGCAGTACTTC
v_call: TRBV20-1
d_call: .
j_call: TRBJ2-7

cdr3_aa: CSAVGSEAFF
cdr3_nt: TGCAGCGCCGTCGGGTCTGAAGCTTTCTTT
v_call: TRBV29-1
d_call: .
j_call: TRBJ1-1

cdr3_aa: CASSLAAFQETQYF
cdr3_nt: TGTGCCAGCAGTTTGGCGGCCTTCCAAGAGACCCAGTACTTC
v_call: TRBV28
d_call: .
j_call: TRBJ2-5

cdr3_aa: CASSIVGGPSYGYTF
cdr3_nt: TGTGCCAGTAGTATAGTGGGGGGGCCATCCTATGGCTACACCTTC
v_call: TRBV19
d_call: .
j_call: TRBJ1-2

cdr3_aa: CSVEDVSRDRGLATYEQYF
cdr3_nt: TGCAGCGTTGAAGATGTTTCCCGGGACAGGGGTTTGGCGACCTACGAGCAGTACTTC
v_call: TRBV29-1
d_call: TRBD1
j_call: TRBJ2-7

cdr3_aa: CASSPSGGVFEQYF
cdr3_nt: TGTGCCAGCAGCCCAAGCGGGGGGGTTTTCGAGCAGTACTTC
v_call: TRBV27
d_call: TRBD2
j_call: TRBJ2-7

cdr3_aa: CAIREGNTEAFF
cdr3_nt: TGTGCGATACGGGAGGGTAACACTGAAGCTTTCTTT
v_call: TRBV2
d_call: .
j_call: TRBJ1-1

cdr3_aa: CASSESQLNTEAFF
cdr3_nt: TGTGCCAGCAGTGAGAGTCAACTGAACACTGAAGCTTTCTTT
v_call: TRBV2
d_call: .
j_call: TRBJ1-1

cdr3_aa: CASTADRGFQPQHF
cdr3_nt: TGTGCCAGCACCGCGGACAGGGGATTCCAGCCCCAGCATTTT
v_call: TRBV28
d_call: TRBD1
j_call: TRBJ1-5

cdr3_aa: CSARGDSYNEQFF
cdr3_nt: TGCAGCGCGCGAGGGGACAGCTACAATGAGCAGTTCTTC
v_call: TRBV29-1
d_call: TRBD1
j_call: TRBJ2-1

cdr3_aa: CASSTGETQYF
cdr3_nt: TGTGCCAGCAGCACAGGAGAGACCCAGTACTTC
v_call: TRBV9
d_call: .
j_call: TRBJ2-5

cdr3_aa: CASSLSTGTQEAFF
cdr3_nt: TGTGCCAGCAGTTTATCGACGGGGACTCAAGAAGCTTTCTTT
v_call: TRBV27
d_call: .
j_call: TRBJ1-1

cdr3_aa: CATSRDWPAAGPGGELFF
cdr3_nt: TGTGCCACCAGCAGAGATTGGCCCGCGGCGGGCCCGGGCGGGGAGCTGTTTTTT
v_call: TRBV15
d_call: .
j_call: TRBJ2-2

cdr3_aa: CASSLGEAGEAFF
cdr3_nt: TGTGCCAGCAGCTTAGGGGAGGCCGGAGAAGCTTTCTTT
v_call: TRBV7-9
d_call: .
j_call: TRBJ1-1

cdr3_aa: CASSVEPGTIHEQYF
cdr3_nt: TGTGCCAGCAGCGTAGAACCAGGGACAATCCACGAGCAGTACTTC
v_call: TRBV9
d_call: .
j_call: TRBJ2-7

cdr3_aa: CASMREGIAGANVLTF
cdr3_nt: TGCGCCAGCATGAGAGAGGGAATAGCTGGGGCCAACGTCCTGACTTTC
v_call: TRBV10-2
d_call: .
j_call: TRBJ2-6

cdr3_aa: CASSAVTDTQYF
cdr3_nt: TGTGCCAGCAGCGCAGTCACAGATACGCAGTATTTT
v_call: TRBV9
d_call: .
j_call: TRBJ2-3

cdr3_aa: CASRNVTGGYGYTF
cdr3_nt: TGCGCCAGCCGAAATGTAACAGGGGGCTATGGCTACACCTTC
v_call: TRBV5-1
d_call: TRBD1
j_call: TRBJ1-2

cdr3_aa: CASSAAEEKLFF
cdr3_nt: TGTGCCAGTAGTGCGGCTGAAGAAAAACTGTTTTTT
v_call: TRBV19
d_call: .
j_call: TRBJ1-4

cdr3_aa: CASSPPTSPFSYEQYF
cdr3_nt: TGTGCCAGCTCACCACCGACTAGCCCTTTCTCCTACGAGCAGTACTTC
v_call: TRBV18
d_call: TRBD2
j_call: TRBJ2-7

cdr3_aa: CASSSGPGGNQPQHF
cdr3_nt: TGTGCCAGCAGTTCCGGGCCGGGGGGCAATCAGCCCCAGCATTTT
v_call: TRBV6-5
d_call: .
j_call: TRBJ1-5

cdr3_aa: CASSLAGDRGQETQYF
cdr3_nt: TGTGCCAGCAGCCTGGCCGGGGACAGGGGGCAAGAGACCCAGTACTTC
v_call: TRBV5-6
d_call: TRBD1
j_call: TRBJ2-5

cdr3_aa: CASSLGGDTQYF
cdr3_nt: TGCGCCAGCTCTCTGGGAGGCGATACGCAGTATTTT
v_call: TRBV5-1
d_call: .
j_call: TRBJ2-3

cdr3_aa: CASSLTYRVYTEAFF
cdr3_nt: TGTGCCAGCAGTCTAACTTACAGGGTCTACACTGAAGCTTTCTTT
v_call: TRBV6-5
d_call: .
j_call: TRBJ1-1